One and the same sample provided the 21 T cell receptor beta chains below, sequenced in a study of siplizumab effects on memory and regulatory T cells. Sequencing used immunoSEQ multiplex PCR; TCRdb keeps in-frame clones, though not all of them. The profile shows about 100,000 clones, about 94% of them singletons. The sample was non-Treg CD4+ T cells sorted from blood. The receptors stem from a human donor in good health.

V and J are TRBV7-9 and TRBJ2-7; D may correspond to TRBD1 or TRBD2 (5 bases each). This CDR3 spans 16 amino acids. Germline V lookup: CDR1 SEHNR, CDR2 FQNEAQ (reference sequence). V dropped 4 bases and J dropped 2 bases, with 18 bases sitting between them. The CDR3 sequence is CASSSLANRGPYEQYF. For the CDR3, the DNA is TGTGCCAGCAGCTCTCTGGCCAACCGGGGCCCCTACGAGCAGTACTTC.

The chain is built from TRBV6-4 and TRBJ1-3; 8 bases align to TRBD1. The germline gives CDR1 MRHNA, CDR2 SNTAGT. V shed 6 bases, J shed 2 bases, and the junction held 3 bases outside the gene matches. This CDR3 spans 14 amino acids. The CDR3 sequence: CASRTGETGNTIYF. The CDR3 DNA follows: TGTGCCAGCAGGACAGGGGAAACTGGAAACACCATATATTTT.

This clone appeared a few times. The chain couples TRBV2 to TRBJ2-7; unclear D gene. The CDR3 contains 11 residues. V lost 9 bases and J lost 3, with 9 bases in between. CDR1 and CDR2 from the germline V gene are SNHLY and FYNNEI. Written as DNA, the CDR3 is TGTGCCAGTAGTCCGGGCTACGAGCAGTACTTC. Translated, it gives CASSPGYEQYF.

This clone has more than one count but fewer than ten. V gene TRBV27 combines with J gene TRBJ2-1; 8 bases agree with TRBD2. This CDR3 is 14 amino acids long. Germline CDR1 is MNHEY and CDR2 is SMNVEV (reference sequence). The V and J ends lost 6 bases and 6 bases, in that order; junction bases with no gene match: 7. The CDR3 reads CASRPPGLGNEQFF. Written as DNA, the CDR3 is TGTGCCAGCAGACCTCCGGGACTAGGCAATGAGCAGTTCTTC.

This rearrangement joins TRBV27 to TRBJ1-1; TRBD1 aligns across 7 bases. This CDR3 contains 17 residues. The V gene end was trimmed by 3 bases and the J gene end by 0 bases; junction bases not matched to a gene: 10. Germline-derived CDR1 and CDR2 are MNHEY and SMNVEV (reference sequence). CDR3 in amino acids: CASSLTLHRGMNTEAFF. The DNA of the CDR3 is TGTGCCAGCAGTTTGACCCTCCACAGGGGTATGAACACTGAAGCTTTCTTT.

The gene calls are TRBV14 and TRBJ1-2; the D gene is possibly TRBD1 (6 bases). CDR3 length equals 17 residues. V gave up 0 bases and J gave up 4 bases, with 18 bases separating them. The germline CDR1 and CDR2 sequences are SGHDN and FVKESK. The CDR3 sequence is CASSQDAVQGLGYGYTF. CDR3 in DNA: TGTGCCAGCAGCCAAGACGCTGTACAGGGCCTGGGCTATGGCTACACCTTC. The variable domain in full, with the rest retrieved from reference TRBV14 and TRBJ1-2, is EAGVTQFPSHSVIEKGQTVTLRCDPISGHDNLYWYRRVMGKEIKFLLHFVKESKQDESGMPNNRFLAERTGGTYSTLKVQPAELEDSGVYFCASSQDAVQGLGYGYTFGSGTRLTVV.

The CDR3: CSARQDYGYTF. The CDR3, as DNA: TGCAGTGCTAGACAGGACTATGGCTACACCTTC. The chain carries TRBV20-1 and TRBJ1-2; D remains unclear. V gave up 2 bases and J gave up 3 bases, with 4 bases separating them. The V gene's germline CDR1 is DFQATT and CDR2 SNEGSKA (reference sequence). CDR3 size: 11 residues.

CDR3 protein: CASRPGLSTDTQYF. In nucleotides, the CDR3 is TGTGCCAGCAGGCCGGGACTCAGCACAGATACGCAGTATTTT. The chain carries TRBV12-1 and TRBJ2-3; the table gives TRBD2 as D, unverified against the DNA. TRBV12-1 is shown as a pseudogene. This CDR3 is built from 14 residues.

The chain couples TRBV27 to TRBJ1-5; possibly TRBD1 for D (6 bases). V was trimmed by 1 base and J by 0 bases, leaving 10 bases between them. The CDR3 contains 16 residues. Germline V gives CDR1 MNHEY, CDR2 SMNVEV (reference sequence). Written as DNA, the CDR3 is TGTGCCAGCAGTTTATTAGCAGGGGCTAGCAATCAGCCCCAGCATTTT. Translating it yields CASSLLAGASNQPQHF.

The chain employs TRBV5-1 and TRBJ2-7, with D unresolved. Germline loops: CDR1 SGHRS, CDR2 YFSETQ. The CDR3 covers 15 residues. The V end was cut by 5 bases, the J end by 2 bases, with 17 bases between. The CDR3 protein is CASSEGMPGAYEQYF. CDR3 DNA sequence: TGCGCCAGCAGTGAAGGGATGCCCGGCGCCTACGAGCAGTACTTC.

This clone was found a few times. V and J are TRBV27 and TRBJ1-2, with D maybe TRBD1 (5 bases). The CDR3 loop spans 13 amino acids. Between the trimmed V and J ends, which lost 9 bases and 2 bases, there was a span of 13 bases. The V gene's germline CDR1 is MNHEY and CDR2 SMNVEV (reference sequence). The CDR3 protein is CASRGPTNYGYTF. As DNA, the CDR3 is TGTGCCAGTCGGGGACCGACAAACTATGGCTACACCTTC.

The V gene is TRBV7-2, the J gene TRBJ1-5; D perhaps matches TRBD1 (5 bases). The germline V gene encodes CDR1 SGHTA and CDR2 FQGNSA. The CDR3 runs 17 residues. V gave up 3 bases and J gave up 0 bases, with 15 bases separating them. The CDR3 loop reads CASSFWGNRFSNQPQHF. CDR3 nucleotide sequence: TGTGCCAGCAGCTTTTGGGGGAACAGGTTTAGCAATCAGCCCCAGCATTTT.

The rearrangement links TRBV5-6 to TRBJ1-1; 8 nucleotides match TRBD1. Germline V gene data show CDR1 as SGHDT and CDR2 as YYEEEE. The V and J ends lost 1 base and 3 bases, in that order; junction bases with no gene match: 5. This CDR3 comprises 15 residues. CDR3 protein: CASSLLNRGYTEAFF. As DNA, the CDR3 is TGTGCCAGCAGCTTGCTGAACAGGGGGTACACTGAAGCTTTCTTT.

V gene TRBV19 combines with J gene TRBJ1-3; no firm D call. Trimming pared 6 bases from V and 7 bases from J, leaving 25 bases between. Germline CDR1 reads LNHDA; CDR2 reads SQIVND (reference sequence). The CDR3 is 17 residues long. Here the CDR3 reads CASRLAQVSGGGNTIYF. The CDR3 DNA reads TGTGCCAGTAGACTAGCCCAGGTCTCTGGCGGAGGGAACACCATATATTTT.

The chain links TRBV5-1 to TRBJ2-3; the D is unclear. The V gene lost 0 bases and the J gene lost 6 bases, with 11 bases spanning the gap. Germline V gene sequence: CDR1 SGHRS, CDR2 YFSETQ. The CDR3 has 14 amino acids. In DNA form, the CDR3 reads TGCGCCAGCAGCTTGGCCGCACCGAGGGATACGCAGTATTTT. This translates into CASSLAAPRDTQYF.

This chain uses TRBV19 with TRBJ2-3; D tentatively reads TRBD1 or TRBD2 (6 bases each). Trimming shortened V by 3 bases and J by 2 bases, and 12 bases separated the two germline ends. Germline V lookup: CDR1 LNHDA, CDR2 SQIVND (reference sequence). The CDR3 has 15 amino acids. The CDR3 loop reads CASSIGGVFTDTQYF. CDR3 DNA sequence: TGTGCCAGTAGTATCGGGGGCGTGTTCACAGATACGCAGTATTTT.

The CDR3 reads CASSMEYTEAFF. The CDR3 nucleotides read TGTGCCAGTAGTATGGAATACACTGAAGCTTTCTTT. V usage is TRBV19 and J usage is TRBJ1-1; D is ambiguous. The V end lost 3 bases, the J end lost 3 bases, and 5 bases lay between the germline ends. Germline-derived CDR1 and CDR2 are LNHDA and SQIVND (reference sequence). The CDR3 has 12 residues.

This chain uses TRBV6-6 with TRBJ1-4; weak D call: TRBD1 (5 bases). Germline V CDR1 and CDR2: MNHNY, SVGAGI (reference sequence). The V end lost 6 bases, the J end lost 0 bases, and 11 bases lay between the germline ends. CDR3 length: 15 amino acids. The CDR3 DNA reads as TGTGCCAGCAGCCCAAGGGGTCCAACTAATGAAAAACTGTTTTTT. Protein product: CASSPRGPTNEKLFF.

The chain links TRBV29-1 to TRBJ1-1, with TRBD1 identical over 7 bases. V dropped 7 bases and J dropped 1; count of bases not matched to a gene: 6. The CDR3 consists of 13 residues. CDR1 and CDR2 (germline): SQVTM, ANQGSEA. The CDR3: CSADTGANTEAFF. For the CDR3, the DNA is TGCAGCGCAGACACAGGGGCGAACACTGAAGCTTTCTTT. Full variable domain (missing parts from reference TRBV29-1 and TRBJ1-1): SAVISQKPSRDICQRGTSLTIQCQVDSQVTMMFWYRQQPGQSLTLIATANQGSEATYESGFVIDKFPISRPNLTFSTLTVSNMSPEDSSIYLCSADTGANTEAFFGQGTRLTVV.

The chain joins TRBV5-8 to TRBJ2-1; no firm D call. CDR1 is SGHTS and CDR2 is YDEGEE in the germline V gene. V lost 4 bases to trimming and J lost 0 bases, with 14 bases between them. The CDR3 covers 16 residues. This CDR3 is CASSPGGTYSYNEQFF. The CDR3 region has the DNA TGTGCCAGCAGCCCTGGCGGCACCTACTCCTACAATGAGCAGTTCTTC.

CDR3 in DNA: TGTGCCAGCAGCTTGGTGGCAGGAACTGAAGCTTTCTTT. Translated: CASSLVAGTEAFF. The chain uses TRBV7-3 and TRBJ1-1; no reliable D call. The germline V and J ends were trimmed by 3 bases and 5 bases, with 10 bases remaining between them. CDR1 and CDR2 from the germline V gene are SGHTA and FQGTGA. CDR3 size: 13 residues.